A single sample gave rise to the 5 T cell receptor beta chains below, sequenced in a study of control samples from healthy donors and cancer patients. Repertoires were generated with immunoSEQ multiplex PCR, while TCRdb's copy carries only in-frame clones and drops some. The table includes 50,000 to 55,000 clones, approximately 89% detected once. Sequencing used PBMCs. Receptors were obtained from a man aged 40-49 years with colorectal cancer.

The rearrangement uses TRBV28 and TRBJ1-6, with 9 bases lining up with TRBD1. From germline, CDR1 is MDHEN and CDR2 SYDVKM. This CDR3 comprises 15 residues. The V gene end was trimmed by 3 bases and the J gene end by 9 bases; junction bases not matched to a gene: 6. As DNA, the CDR3 is TGTGCCAGCAGTTTCCCGACAGGGGGTAGTTCACCCCTCCACTTT. It translates to CASSFPTGGSSPLHF.

The chain combines TRBV7-9 with TRBJ1-2; no clear D. The germline V and J ends were trimmed by 4 bases and 4 bases, with 10 bases remaining between them. Germline V gene lookup returns CDR1 SEHNR and CDR2 FQNEAQ (reference sequence). CDR3 length: 13 residues. CDR3 amino acids: CASSSPRTYGYTF. For the CDR3, the DNA is TGTGCCAGCAGCTCCCCCAGGACCTATGGCTACACCTTC. Together with reference TRBV7-9 and TRBJ1-2, the CDR3 gives the full variable domain: DTGVSQNPRHKITKRGQNVTFRCDPISEHNRLYWYRQTLGQGPEFLTYFQNEAQLEKSRLLSDRFSAERPKGSFSTLEIQRTEQGDSAMYLCASSSPRTYGYTFGSGTRLTVV.

CDR3 sequence: CASSGDGATNEKLFF. The CDR3 nucleotides read TGTGCCAGCAGTGGAGACGGTGCAACTAATGAAAAACTGTTTTTT. The chain joins TRBV9 to TRBJ1-4; D unclear. V lost 5 bases, J lost 0 bases, and 11 bases lay in between. From germline, CDR1 is SGDLS and CDR2 YYNGEE. The CDR3 runs to 15 residues.

This chain links TRBV9 with TRBJ2-5; 14 bases fit TRBD2. The CDR3 spans 16 residues. Germline values: CDR1 SGDLS, CDR2 YYNGEE. The V gene end was trimmed by 5 bases and the J gene end by 5 bases; junction bases not matched to a gene: 8. The DNA for the CDR3 is TGTGCCAGCAGTGCGGGACTAGCGGGAGTTGAGGAGACCCAGTACTTC. It translates to CASSAGLAGVEETQYF.

A single count supports this clone. The genes are TRBV12-3 or TRBV12-4 and TRBJ1-5; TRBD1 might be the D (6 bases). Between the trimmed V and J ends, which lost 7 bases and 4 bases, there was a span of 11 bases. The length of the CDR3 is 13 residues. For the CDR3, the DNA is TGTGCCAGCAAACTGACAGGAAATCAGCCCCAGCATTTT. Its protein is CASKLTGNQPQHF.